This entry lists 3 T cell receptor beta chains sequenced from one sample in a study of shared clonotypes between healthy human individuals. Profiled with immunoSEQ multiplex PCR; TCRdb holds only in-frame clones, not every one. Among 2 million to 2.5 million clones listed, approximately 93% were seen once. The sequencing input was naive CD4+ T cells from PBMCs. Subset indicated: CD45RA+ positively selected. These TCRs come from a man between 18 and 29 years old in good health. Some clones in this sample may be carry-over from other donors' samples.

This clone was observed once. The chain is built from TRBV28 and TRBJ2-2, with D possibly being TRBD2 (7 bases). The V end lost 5 bases, the J end lost 6 bases, and 22 bases lay between the germline ends. The CDR3 has 17 residues. Germline-derived CDR1 and CDR2 are MDHEN and SYDVKM. The CDR3 DNA reads TGTGCCAGCAGTATTCAGGGGAGGGGAAAAGGGGCCGGGGAGCTGTTTTTT. This codes for CASSIQGRGKGAGELFF.

J is TRBJ2-7 and V is TRBV9; TRBD2 agrees at 8 bases. This CDR3 has 15 residues. Germline V gene lookup returns CDR1 SGDLS and CDR2 YYNGEE. V was clipped by 4 bases and J by 5 bases; unmatched bases: 11. CDR3 in amino acids: CASSPPAGGVNEQYF. CDR3 nucleotides: TGTGCCAGCAGCCCACCGGCGGGAGGTGTCAACGAGCAGTACTTC.

The rearrangement uses TRBV5-4 and TRBJ2-7, with 9 bases identical to TRBD2. V lost 3 bases, J lost 2 bases, and 3 bases stayed unmatched. Germline V CDR1 and CDR2: SGHNT, YYREEE (reference sequence). The CDR3 contains 14 residues. As DNA, the CDR3 is TGTGCCAGCAGCTCTCCTAGCGGGACCTACGAGCAGTACTTC. This translates into CASSSPSGTYEQYF.